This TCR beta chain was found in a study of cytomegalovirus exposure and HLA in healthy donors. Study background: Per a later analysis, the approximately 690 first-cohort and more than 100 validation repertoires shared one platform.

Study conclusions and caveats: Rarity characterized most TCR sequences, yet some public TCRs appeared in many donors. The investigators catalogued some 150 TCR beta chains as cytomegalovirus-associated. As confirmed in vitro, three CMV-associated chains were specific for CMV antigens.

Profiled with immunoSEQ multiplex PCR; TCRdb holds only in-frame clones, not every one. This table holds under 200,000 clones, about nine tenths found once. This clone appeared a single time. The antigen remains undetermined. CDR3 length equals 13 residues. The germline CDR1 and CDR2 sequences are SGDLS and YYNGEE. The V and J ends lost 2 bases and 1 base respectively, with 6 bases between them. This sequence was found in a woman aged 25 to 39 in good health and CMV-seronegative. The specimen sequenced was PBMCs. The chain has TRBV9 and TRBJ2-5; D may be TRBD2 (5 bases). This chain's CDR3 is CASSVGVQETQYF. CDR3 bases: TGTGCCAGCAGCGTCGGGGTCCAAGAGACCCAGTACTTC.